This T cell receptor (beta chain) was obtained from a study of cytotoxic CD8 clonotypes in ibrutinib-treated CLL. Study as a whole: Timing of response sample collection was a median around twelve months after treatment start, with a range of 6 to 36.

The V segment lost 5 bases and the J segment 2 bases; nucleotides outside the gene matches: 9. This CDR3 has 17 amino acids. The V gene's germline CDR1 is SGHTA and CDR2 FQGNSA. Deep sequencing aimed at 1 in 200,000 to 1 in 1 million T cells' resolution. Produced via immunoSEQ multiplex PCR; TCRdb's table is partial and in-frame only. The sample holds 250,000 to 350,000 clones, about 72% seen once. Study-wide results and limits: Sustained-remission patients were sampled at one set of times and progressing patients at different ones.

For this clone: Its antigen is not known.

This specimen consisted of PBMCs, obtained at disease progression, from a patient treated with ibrutinib. This clonotype was sampled from a human donor with chronic lymphocytic leukemia. V is TRBV7-2 and J is TRBJ2-7, with 13 bases matching TRBD2. The CDR3 nucleotides read TGTGCCAGCAGCCGGAGGACTAGCGGGAGATTAACCTACGAGCAGTACTTC. It translates to CASSRRTSGRLTYEQYF.